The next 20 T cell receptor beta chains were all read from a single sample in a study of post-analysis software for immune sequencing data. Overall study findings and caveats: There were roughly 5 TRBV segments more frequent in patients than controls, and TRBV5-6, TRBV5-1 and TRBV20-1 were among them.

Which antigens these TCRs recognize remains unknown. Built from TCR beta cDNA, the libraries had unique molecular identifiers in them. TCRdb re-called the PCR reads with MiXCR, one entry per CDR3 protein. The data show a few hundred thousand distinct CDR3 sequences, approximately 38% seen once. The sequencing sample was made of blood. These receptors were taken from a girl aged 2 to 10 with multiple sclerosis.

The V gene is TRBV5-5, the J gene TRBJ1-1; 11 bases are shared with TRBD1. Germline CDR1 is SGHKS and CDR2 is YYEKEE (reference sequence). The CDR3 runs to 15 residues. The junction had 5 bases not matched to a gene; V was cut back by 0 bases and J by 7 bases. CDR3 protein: CASSLAGQGVGEAFF. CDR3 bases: TGTGCCAGCAGCTTGGCGGGACAGGGGGTCGGTGAAGCTTTCTTT.

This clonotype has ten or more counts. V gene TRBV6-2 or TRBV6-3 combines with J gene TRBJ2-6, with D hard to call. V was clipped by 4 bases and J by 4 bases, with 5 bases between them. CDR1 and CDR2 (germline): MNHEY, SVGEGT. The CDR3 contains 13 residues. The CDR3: CASSFAGANVLTF. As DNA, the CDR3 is TGTGCCAGCAGTTTTGCCGGGGCCAACGTCCTGACTTTC.

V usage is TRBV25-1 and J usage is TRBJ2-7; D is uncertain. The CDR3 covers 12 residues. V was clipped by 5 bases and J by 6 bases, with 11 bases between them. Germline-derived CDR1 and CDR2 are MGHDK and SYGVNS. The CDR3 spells CASSRVSSEQYF. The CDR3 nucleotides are TGTGCCAGCAGTCGGGTATCATCCGAGCAGTACTTC.

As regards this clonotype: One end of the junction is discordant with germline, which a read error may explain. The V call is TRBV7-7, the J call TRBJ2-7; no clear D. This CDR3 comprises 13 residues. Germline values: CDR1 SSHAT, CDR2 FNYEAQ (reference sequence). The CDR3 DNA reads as TGTGCTAGCAGCTCAGGTTCCGGCTACGAGCAGTACTTC. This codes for CASSSGSGYEQYF.

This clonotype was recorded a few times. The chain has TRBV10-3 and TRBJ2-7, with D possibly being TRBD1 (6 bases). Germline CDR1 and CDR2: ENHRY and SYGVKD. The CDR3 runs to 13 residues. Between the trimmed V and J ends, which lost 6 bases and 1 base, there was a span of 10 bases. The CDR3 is CAIRGDISYEQYF. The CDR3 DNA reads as TGTGCCATCAGAGGGGACATATCCTACGAGCAGTACTTC.

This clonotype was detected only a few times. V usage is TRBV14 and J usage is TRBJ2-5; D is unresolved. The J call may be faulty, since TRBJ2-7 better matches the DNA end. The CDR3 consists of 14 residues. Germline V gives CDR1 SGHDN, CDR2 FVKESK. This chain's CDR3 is CASSLLTGQDEQYF. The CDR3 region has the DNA TGTGCCAGCAGCCTACTGACGGGCCAGGACGAGCAGTACTTC.

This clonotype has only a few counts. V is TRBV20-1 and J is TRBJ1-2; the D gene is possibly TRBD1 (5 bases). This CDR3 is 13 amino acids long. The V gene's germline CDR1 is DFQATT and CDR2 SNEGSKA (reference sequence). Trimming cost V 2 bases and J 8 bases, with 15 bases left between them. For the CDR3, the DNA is TGCAGTGCTAGAATCCCAGGGTCAGGCGGCTACACCTTC. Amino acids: CSARIPGSGGYTF.

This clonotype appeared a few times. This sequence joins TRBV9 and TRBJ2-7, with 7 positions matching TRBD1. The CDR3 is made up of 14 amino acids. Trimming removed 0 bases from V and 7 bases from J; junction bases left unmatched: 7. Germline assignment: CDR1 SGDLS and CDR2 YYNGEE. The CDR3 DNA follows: TGTGCCAGCAGCGTAGATGAGGGGGCGAGGGAGCAGTACTTC. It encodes CASSVDEGAREQYF. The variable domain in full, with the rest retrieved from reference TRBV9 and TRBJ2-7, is DSGVTQTPKHLITATGQRVTLRCSPRSGDLSVYWYQQSLDQGLQFLIQYYNGEERAKGNILERFSAQQFPDLHSELNLSSLELGDSALYFCASSVDEGAREQYFGPGTRLTVT.

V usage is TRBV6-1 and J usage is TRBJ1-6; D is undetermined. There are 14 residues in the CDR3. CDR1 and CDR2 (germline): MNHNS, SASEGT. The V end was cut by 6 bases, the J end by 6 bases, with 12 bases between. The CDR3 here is CASRRQGPNSPLHF. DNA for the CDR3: TGTGCCAGCAGGCGACAAGGGCCTAATTCACCCCTCCACTTT.

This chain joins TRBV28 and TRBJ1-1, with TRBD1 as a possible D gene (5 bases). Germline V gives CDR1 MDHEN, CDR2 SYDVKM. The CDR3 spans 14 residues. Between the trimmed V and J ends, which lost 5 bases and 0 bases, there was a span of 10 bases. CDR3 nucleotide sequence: TGTGCCAGCAGTCCAGGGCGTGTGAACACTGAAGCTTTCTTT. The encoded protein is CASSPGRVNTEAFF.

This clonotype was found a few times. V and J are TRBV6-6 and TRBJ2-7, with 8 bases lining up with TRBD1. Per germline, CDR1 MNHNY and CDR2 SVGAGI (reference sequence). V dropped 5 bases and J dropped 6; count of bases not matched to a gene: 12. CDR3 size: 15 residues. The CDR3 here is CASSTPLLDRVEQYF. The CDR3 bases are TGTGCCAGCAGTACCCCCTTACTGGACAGGGTCGAGCAGTACTTC.

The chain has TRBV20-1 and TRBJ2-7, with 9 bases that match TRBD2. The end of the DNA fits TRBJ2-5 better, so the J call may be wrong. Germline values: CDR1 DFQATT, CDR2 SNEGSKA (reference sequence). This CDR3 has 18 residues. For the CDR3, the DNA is TGCAGTGCTAGCCTTGTCAGGGCTAGCGGGAAAAAGGGAGAGACCCAGTACTTC. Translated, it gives CSASLVRASGKKGETQYF.

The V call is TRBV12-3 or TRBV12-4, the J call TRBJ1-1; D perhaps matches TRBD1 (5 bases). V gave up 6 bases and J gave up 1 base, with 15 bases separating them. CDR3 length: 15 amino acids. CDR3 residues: CASSIKAGSNTEAFF. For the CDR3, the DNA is TGTGCCAGCAGCATCAAGGCAGGGTCGAACACTGAAGCTTTCTTT.

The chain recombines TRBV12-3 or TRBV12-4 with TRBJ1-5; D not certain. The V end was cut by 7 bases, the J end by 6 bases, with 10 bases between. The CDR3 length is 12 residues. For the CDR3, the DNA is TGTGCCAGCAACAAGGGCCGTCAGCCCCAGCATTTT. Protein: CASNKGRQPQHF.

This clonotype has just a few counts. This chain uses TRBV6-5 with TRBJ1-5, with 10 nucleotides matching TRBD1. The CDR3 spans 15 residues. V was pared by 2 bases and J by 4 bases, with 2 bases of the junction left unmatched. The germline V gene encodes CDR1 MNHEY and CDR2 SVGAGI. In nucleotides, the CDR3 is TGTGCCAGCAGTTACCGGACAGGGGGGAATCAGCCCCAGCATTTT. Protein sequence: CASSYRTGGNQPQHF.

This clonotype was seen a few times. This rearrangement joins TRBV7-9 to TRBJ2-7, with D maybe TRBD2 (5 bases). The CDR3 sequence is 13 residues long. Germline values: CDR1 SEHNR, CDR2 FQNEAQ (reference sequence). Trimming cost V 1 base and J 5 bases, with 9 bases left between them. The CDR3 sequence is CASSLVLGDEQYF. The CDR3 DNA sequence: TGTGCCAGCAGCTTAGTTCTCGGGGACGAGCAGTACTTC.

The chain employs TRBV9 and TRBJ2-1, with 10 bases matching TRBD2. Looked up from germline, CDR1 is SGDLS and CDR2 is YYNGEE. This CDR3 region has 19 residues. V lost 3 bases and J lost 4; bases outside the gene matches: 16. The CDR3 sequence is CASSERDLPGLATYNEQFF. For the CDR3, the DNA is TGTGCCAGCAGCGAGAGGGACCTCCCGGGACTAGCGACGTACAATGAGCAGTTCTTC.

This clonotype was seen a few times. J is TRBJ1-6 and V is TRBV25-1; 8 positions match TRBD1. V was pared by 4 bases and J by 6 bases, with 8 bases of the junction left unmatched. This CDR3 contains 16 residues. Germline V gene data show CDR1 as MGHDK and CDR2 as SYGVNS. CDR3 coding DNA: TGTGCCAGCAGTGGAGGGTCGGACAGGGCTAATTCACCCCTCCACTTT. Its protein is CASSGGSDRANSPLHF.

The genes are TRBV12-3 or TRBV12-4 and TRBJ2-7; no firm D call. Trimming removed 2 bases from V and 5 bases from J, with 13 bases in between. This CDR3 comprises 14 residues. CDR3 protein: CASSLRAFLNEQYF. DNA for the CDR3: TGTGCCAGCAGTTTAAGGGCTTTCTTGAACGAGCAGTACTTC.

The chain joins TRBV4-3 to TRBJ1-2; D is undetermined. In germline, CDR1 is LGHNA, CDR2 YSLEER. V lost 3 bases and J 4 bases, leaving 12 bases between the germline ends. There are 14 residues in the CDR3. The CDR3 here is CASSQQITSYGYTF. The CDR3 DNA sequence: TGCGCCAGCAGCCAGCAGATAACCAGCTATGGCTACACCTTC.